This T cell receptor (beta chain) was documented in a study of blood T cell repertoires in COVID-19. In the study's own analysis: For nucleated cells, counts were estimated from reference gene primer amplification. TCRdb's copy holds only in-frame clones and misses some; the assay was immunoSEQ multiplex PCR. V, J and clone size reflect that table, while D and trimming were determined from the DNA. The sample has about 210,000 clones, 85% seen once. Trimming at V came to 5 bases and at J to 2 bases, leaving 5 bases not matched to a gene. The CDR3 extends over 14 amino acids. Germline assignment: CDR1 SNHLY and CDR2 FYNNEI.

The clonotype originates from a woman aged 70 to 79 with COVID-19, enrolled during active disease. The sample comprised peripheral blood. The chain carries TRBV2 and TRBJ2-7; 8 nucleotides line up with TRBD1. This CDR3 is CASSLDRDAYEQYF. CDR3 sequence (DNA): TGTGCCAGCAGTCTGGACAGGGACGCCTACGAGCAGTACTTC. The full variable domain, with the rest looked up from reference TRBV2 and TRBJ2-7, is EPEVTQTPSHQVTQMGQEVILRCVPISNHLYFYWYRQILGQKVEFLVSFYNNEISEKSEIFDDQFSVERPDGSNFTLKIRSTKLEDSAMYFCASSLDRDAYEQYFGPGTRLTVT.